This T cell receptor (beta chain) was sequenced for a study of CD8+ T cells in alopecia areata. Study results and caveats: In lesional scalp, particularly from alopecia totalis/universalis, clonality was higher than in normal scalp.

The CDR3 loop spans 13 amino acids. V was shortened by 8 bases and J by 4 bases, with 17 bases between the two germline ends. Germline assignment: CDR1 SQVTM and CDR2 ANQGSEA. Extracted RNA was reverse transcribed into cDNA, the sequencing template. TCRdb keeps only in-frame clones here, not all; method: immunoSEQ multiplex PCR. The sample holds some 170,000 clones, less than 80% seen once. Lesional scalp tissue (obtained by punch biopsy) and peripheral blood were collected from alopecia areata patients. Sorting of PBMCs yielded the CD4+ and CD8+ T cells. As concerns this clone: The target antigen is unknown.

The starting material was CD8+ T cells sorted from blood, obtained at week 0. The V call is TRBV29-1, the J call TRBJ1-1; D possibly corresponds to TRBD1 (5 bases). The TCR originated in a human donor with alopecia areata. Written as DNA, the CDR3 is TGCAGCCCCGTCTCACAGGAGAGCACTGAAGCTTTCTTT. Its translation is CSPVSQESTEAFF.